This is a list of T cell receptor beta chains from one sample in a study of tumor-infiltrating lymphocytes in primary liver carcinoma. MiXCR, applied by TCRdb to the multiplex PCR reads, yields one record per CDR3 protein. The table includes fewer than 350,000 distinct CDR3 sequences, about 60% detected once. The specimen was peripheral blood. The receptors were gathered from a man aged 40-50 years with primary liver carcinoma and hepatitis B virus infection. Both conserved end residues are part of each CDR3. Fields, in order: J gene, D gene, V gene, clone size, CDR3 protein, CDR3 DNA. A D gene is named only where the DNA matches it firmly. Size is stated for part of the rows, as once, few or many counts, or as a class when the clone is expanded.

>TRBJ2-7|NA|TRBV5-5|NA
CASSPGGTFSYEQYF
TGTGCCAGCAGCCCTGGTGGCACCTTCAGTTACGAGCAGTACTTC
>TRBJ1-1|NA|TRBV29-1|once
CSAAGHENTEAFF
TGCAGCGCTGCAGGGCATGAGAACACTGAAGCTTTCTTT
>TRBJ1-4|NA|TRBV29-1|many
CSVEVRGGEKLFF
TGCAGCGTTGAGGTCAGGGGAGGGGAAAAACTGTTTTTT
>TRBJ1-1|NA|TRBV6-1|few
CASSELGAFF
TGTGCCAGCAGTGAGTTGGGGGCTTTCTTT
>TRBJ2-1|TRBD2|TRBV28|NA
CASSFPITSGRGQFF
TGTGCCAGCAGTTTCCCCATCACTAGCGGGAGGGGGCAGTTCTTC
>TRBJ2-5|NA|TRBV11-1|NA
CAISFRQATVGETQYF
TGTGCAATCAGCTTTCGACAGGCGACAGTGGGAGAGACCCAGTACTTC
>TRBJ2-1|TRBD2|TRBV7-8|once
CARSLSPLPGLGDNEQFF
TGTGCCAGGAGCTTATCCCCCTTACCGGGACTAGGTGACAATGAGCAGTTCTTC
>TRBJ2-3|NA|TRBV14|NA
CASSRDTQSF
TGTGCCAGCAGCCGGGATACGCAGTCTTTT
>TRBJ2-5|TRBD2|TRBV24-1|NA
CATSDGLAGPQETQYF
TGTGCCACCAGTGATGGGTTAGCGGGCCCCCAAGAGACCCAGTACTTC
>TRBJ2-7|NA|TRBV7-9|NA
CASSLGRIPSYEQYF
TGTGCTAGCAGCTTAGGGCGGATCCCGTCCTACGAGCAGTACTTC
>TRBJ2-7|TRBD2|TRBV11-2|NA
CASSPVRRIRGLAGYEQYF
TGTGCCAGCAGCCCTGTGAGGAGGATTAGAGGACTAGCGGGCTACGAGCAGTACTTC
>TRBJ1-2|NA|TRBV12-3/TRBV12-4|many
CASSLPGIGYTF
TGTGCCAGCAGTTTACCAGGGATCGGCTACACCTTC
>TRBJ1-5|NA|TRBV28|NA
CASRHAGQPQHF
TGTGCCAGCAGACACGCAGGTCAGCCCCAGCATTTT
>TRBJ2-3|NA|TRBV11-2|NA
CASSLGAASIDTQYF
TGTGCCAGCAGCTTAGGAGCAGCTAGCATAGATACGCAGTATTTT
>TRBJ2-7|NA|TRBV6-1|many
CASSAVVTGRVNYEQYF
TGTGCCAGCAGCGCGGTCGTTACGGGGCGGGTGAACTACGAGCAGTACTTC
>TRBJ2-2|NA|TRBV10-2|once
CASRERTGELFF
TGCGCCAGCAGAGAGCGGACCGGGGAGCTGTTTTTT
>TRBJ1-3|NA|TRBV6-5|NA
CASSFGQWRVGNTIYF
TGTGCCAGCAGCTTCGGACAGTGGAGAGTGGGAAACACCATATATTTC
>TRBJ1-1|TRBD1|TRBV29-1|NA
CSVGAGRGVFF
TGCAGCGTCGGTGCTGGCAGGGGGGTTTTCTTT
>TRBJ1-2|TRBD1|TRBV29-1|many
CSPAQGAGYGYTF
TGCAGCCCCGCGCAGGGGGCCGGGTATGGCTACACCTTC
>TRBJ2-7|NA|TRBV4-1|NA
CANSQVDLWTDTQYF
TGCGCCAACAGTCAAGTAGACCTTTGGACAGATACGCAGTACTTC
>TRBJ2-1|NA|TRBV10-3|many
CATTLILGNEQFF
TGTGCCACCACCCTCATACTAGGCAATGAGCAGTTCTTC
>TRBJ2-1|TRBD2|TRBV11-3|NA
CASSLDLAGGSNEQFF
TGCGCCAGCAGCTTAGATCTAGCGGGAGGATCTAACGAGCAGTTCTTC
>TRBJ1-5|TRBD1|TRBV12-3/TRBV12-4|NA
CASNLRTGVSQTQHF
TGTGCCAGCAATTTAAGGACAGGGGTCAGTCAGACCCAGCATTTT
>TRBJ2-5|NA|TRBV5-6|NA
CASCLGASQETQYF
TGTGCCAGCTGCTTGGGGGCTAGCCAAGAGACCCAGTACTTT
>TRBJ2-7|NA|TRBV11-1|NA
CASRMGYHSYEQYF
TGTGCCAGCCGGATGGGGTATCACTCCTACGAGCAGTACTTC
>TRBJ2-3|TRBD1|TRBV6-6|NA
CASRRPAGTGRGADTQYF
TGTGCCAGCAGACGTCCCGCCGGGACAGGGCGTGGGGCAGATACGCAGTATTTT
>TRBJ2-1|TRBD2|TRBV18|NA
CARSPPRSSGPSYIEQFF
TGTGCCAGATCACCCCCTCGGAGTAGCGGGCCCTCCTACATTGAGCAGTTCTTC
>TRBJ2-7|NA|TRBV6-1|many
CASSDRRTAQSYEQYF
TGTGCCAGCAGTGACAGGCGCACGGCGCAATCCTACGAGCAGTACTTC
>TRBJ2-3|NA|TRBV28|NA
CASSLGWLNEYF
TGTGCCAGCAGTTTGGGTTGGCTAAACGAGTATTTT
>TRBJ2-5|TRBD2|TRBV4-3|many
CASSQYLAGGNQETQYF
TGCGCCAGCAGCCAATACTTAGCGGGAGGGAACCAAGAGACCCAGTACTTC
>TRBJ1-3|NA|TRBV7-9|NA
CASSPRGIGITIYF
TGTGCCAGCAGCCCCCGGGGGATCGGAATCACCATATATTTT
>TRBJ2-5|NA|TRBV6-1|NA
CASNEWVGRETQYF
TGTGCCAGCAATGAATGGGTCGGCCGAGAGACCCAGTACTTC
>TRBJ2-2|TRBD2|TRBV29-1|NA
CGVSGKARGGELFF
TGCGGCGTTAGCGGGAAGGCCCGAGGCGGGGAGCTGTTTTTT
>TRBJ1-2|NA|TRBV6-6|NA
CASTLPTVNYGYTF
TGTGCCAGCACCCTCCCGACAGTTAACTATGGCTACACCTTC
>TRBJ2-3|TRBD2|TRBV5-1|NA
CASSPFGRDTQYF
TGCGCCAGCAGCCCCTTCGGGAGGGATACGCAGTATTTT
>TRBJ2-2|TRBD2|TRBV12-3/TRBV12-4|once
CTSSPTGGRAGGELFF
TGTACCAGCAGTCCCACTGGCGGGAGGGCCGGCGGGGAGCTGTTTTTT
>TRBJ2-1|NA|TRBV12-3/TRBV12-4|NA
CASSPSAGTYNEQFF
TGTGCCAGCAGCCCCTCGGCGGGAACCTACAATGAGCAGTTCTTC
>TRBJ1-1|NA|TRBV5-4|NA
CPSSPGHLMNTEAFF
TGTCCCAGCAGCCCTGGACACCTGATGAACACTGAAGCTTTCTTT
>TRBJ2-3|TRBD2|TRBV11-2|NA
CASSLDHVSGRTDTQYF
TGCGCCAGCAGCTTAGATCATGTTAGCGGGCGCACAGATACACAGTATTTT
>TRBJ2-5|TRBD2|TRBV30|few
CAWTPAGELETQYF
TGTGCCTGGACCCCAGCGGGAGAGTTAGAGACCCAGTACTTC
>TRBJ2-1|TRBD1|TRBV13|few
CASSLDRGRKFF
TGTGCCAGCAGCTTGGACAGGGGGCGAAAGTTCTTC
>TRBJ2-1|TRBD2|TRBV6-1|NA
CASSDGGRPAGWNEQFF
TGTGCCAGCAGTGACGGGGGGAGGCCAGCGGGATGGAATGAGCAGTTCTTC
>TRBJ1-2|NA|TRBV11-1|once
CASGLLERDDYGYTF
TGTGCCAGCGGCTTATTGGAGAGGGACGACTATGGCTACACCTTC
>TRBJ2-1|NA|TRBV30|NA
CAWTPTTLNEQFF
TGTGCCTGGACCCCCACAACCCTAAATGAGCAGTTCTTC
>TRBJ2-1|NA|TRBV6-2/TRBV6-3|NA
CDSTHGSYNEQFF
TGTGACAGCACCCACGGTTCCTACAATGAGCAGTTCTTC
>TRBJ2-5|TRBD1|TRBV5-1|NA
CASSSTGEETQYF
TGCGCCAGCAGCTCGACAGGGGAAGAGACCCAGTACTTC
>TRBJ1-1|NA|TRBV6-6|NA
CASSYIQAGTEAFF
TGTGCCAGCAGTTACATACAGGCGGGGACTGAAGCTTTCTTT
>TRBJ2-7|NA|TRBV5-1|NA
CASSLGGPGQPKEQYF
TGCGCCAGCAGCTTAGGGGGGCCGGGACAGCCGAAAGAGCAGTACTTC
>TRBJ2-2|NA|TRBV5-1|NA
CASSLVVGSAGELFF
TGCGCCAGCAGCTTGGTGGTGGGCTCGGCCGGGGAGCTGTTTTTT
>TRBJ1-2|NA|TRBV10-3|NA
CVSISDYNYGYTF
TGTGTCTCCATATCGGACTATAACTACGGCTACACCTTC